The clone carrying this T cell receptor (beta chain) was counted ten times or more. Its specificity is unknown. The sample's time point: patch test 2, 6 weeks after DPC sensitization. This sample's treatment: therapeutic diphenylcyclopropenone sensitization with weekly scalp DPC. The sample belongs to a study of human T cells and chemical hapten exposure. Study as a whole: Skin on the upper inner arm, roughly 2 cm by roughly 2 cm in size, was sensitized with 2% DPC. Small pooled library volume differences chiefly drove per-sample TCR yield variation. General study points: Versus controls, expanded TCRs had significantly more large CDR3 similarity clusters.

Germline values: CDR1 DFQATT, CDR2 SNEGSKA (reference sequence). V gave up 0 bases and J gave up 10 bases, with 7 bases separating them. The CDR3 extends over 12 amino acids. A single record per CDR3 protein comes from TCRdb applying MiXCR to the RACE reads. Of about 84,000 distinct CDR3 sequences listed, roughly 10% are singletons. The chain is built from TRBV20-1 and TRBJ1-6; D not resolved. Specimen: whole blood, collected in connection with sensitization to the hapten diphenylcyclopropenone (DPC). This TCR came from a woman aged 45 to 65 with alopecia areata. Some clones in this sample may be carry-over from other donors' samples. The CDR3 loop is CSAREPGSPLHF. DNA of the CDR3: TGCAGTGCTAGAGAGCCCGGGTCACCCCTCCACTTT.